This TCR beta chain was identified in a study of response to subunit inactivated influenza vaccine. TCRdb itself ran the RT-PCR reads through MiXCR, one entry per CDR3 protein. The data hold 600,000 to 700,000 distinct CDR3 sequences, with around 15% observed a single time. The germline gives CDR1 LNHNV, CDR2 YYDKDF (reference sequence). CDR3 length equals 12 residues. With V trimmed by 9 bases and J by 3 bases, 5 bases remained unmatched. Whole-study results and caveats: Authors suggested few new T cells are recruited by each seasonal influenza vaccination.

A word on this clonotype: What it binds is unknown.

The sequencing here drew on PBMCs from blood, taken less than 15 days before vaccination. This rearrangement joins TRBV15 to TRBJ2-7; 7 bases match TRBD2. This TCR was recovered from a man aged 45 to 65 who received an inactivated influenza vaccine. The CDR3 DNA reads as TGTGCCACGGGAGCGGGGCTCTACGAGCAGTACTTC. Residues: CATGAGLYEQYF.